One sample yielded the 17 T cell receptor beta chains listed below, sequenced in a study of blood T cell repertoires in COVID-19. Repertoires were generated with immunoSEQ multiplex PCR, while TCRdb's copy carries only in-frame clones and drops some. The sample lists hundreds of thousands of clones; 70% to 85% were seen once. Sequenced input: peripheral blood. Source of these receptors: a woman older than 75 with acute or convalescent COVID-19.

This clone was recorded once. The chain has TRBV4-2 and TRBJ2-7; tentatively, D is TRBD1 (6 bases). The V end lost 4 bases, the J end lost 6 bases, and 13 bases lay between the germline ends. CDR3 size: 13 residues. Germline CDR1 reads LGHNA; CDR2 reads YNFKEQ. CDR3 coding DNA: TGTGCCAGCAGCCCAACACAGGGCTTCGAGCAGTACTTC. Residues: CASSPTQGFEQYF.

The genes are TRBV9 and TRBJ1-3; possible D gene TRBD1, 6 bases. Trimming shortened V by 0 bases and J by 6 bases, and 10 bases separated the two germline ends. Germline CDR1 reads SGDLS; CDR2 reads YYNGEE. The CDR3 runs 14 residues. CDR3 sequence reads: CASSVEQGTNTIYF. In DNA, the CDR3 is TGTGCCAGCAGCGTAGAACAGGGTACAAACACCATATATTTT.

The V call is TRBV3-1 (or the pseudogene TRBV3-2), the J call TRBJ1-5; a weak D match, TRBD1 (6 bases). The V gene's germline CDR1 is LGHDT and CDR2 YNNKEL (reference sequence). Trimming shortened V by 0 bases and J by 7 bases, and 10 bases separated the two germline ends. This CDR3 region has 14 residues. CDR3 coding DNA: TGTGCCAGCAGCCAAGACAGGGGAATCCAGCCCCAGCATTTT. It is translated as CASSQDRGIQPQHF.

This chain joins TRBV14 and TRBJ2-1, with TRBD2 matching over 15 bases. This CDR3 has 18 residues. Trimming at V came to 2 bases and at J to 10 bases, leaving 12 bases not matched to a gene. In germline, CDR1 is SGHDN, CDR2 FVKESK. CDR3 DNA: TGTGCCAGCAGCCAAACAACTCCGGGACTAGCGGGGGGTTGGGAGCAGTTCTTC. Its translation is CASSQTTPGLAGGWEQFF.

In DNA, the CDR3 is TGTGCCAGCAGGCCAGCCCTAGCGGGGACCTACGAGCAGTACTTC. Translating it yields CASRPALAGTYEQYF. This sequence joins TRBV28 and TRBJ2-7, with 9 nucleotides matching TRBD2. This CDR3 region has 15 residues. Germline V CDR1 and CDR2: MDHEN, SYDVKM. The V gene end was trimmed by 6 bases and the J gene end by 2 bases; junction bases not matched to a gene: 8.

The genes are TRBV28 and TRBJ1-5; 10 nucleotides align to TRBD1. CDR1 MDHEN and CDR2 SYDVKM come from the germline V gene. The CDR3 is made up of 14 amino acids. V lost 8 bases, J lost 5 bases, and 6 bases stayed unmatched. The CDR3 loop reads CASLRGTGDQPQHF. The DNA for the CDR3 is TGTGCCAGCCTCCGTGGGACAGGGGATCAGCCCCAGCATTTT.

The chain links TRBV7-2 to TRBJ1-5, with D unresolved. This CDR3 is built from 15 residues. V lost 1 base and J lost 3, with 10 bases in between. From germline, CDR1 is SGHTA and CDR2 FQGNSA. CDR3 nucleotides: TGTGCCAGCAGCTTAGGGGCGCTGGACAATCAGCCCCAGCATTTT. It encodes CASSLGALDNQPQHF.

In nucleotides, the CDR3 is TGTGCCAGCAGCCTTGGGACAGGGGGTGGCTATGGCTACACCTTC. This sequence encodes CASSLGTGGGYGYTF. V gene TRBV7-8 combines with J gene TRBJ1-2; 11 bases align to TRBD1. The CDR3 length is 15 residues. V lost 5 bases to trimming and J lost 4 bases; unmatched junction nucleotides: 6. Germline-derived CDR1 and CDR2 are SGHVS and FQNEAQ.

This chain connects TRBV18 to TRBJ2-2; TRBD2 aligns across 11 bases. From germline, CDR1 is KGHSH and CDR2 LQKENI. With 1 base clipped from V and 6 bases from J, the junction kept 10 bases outside the gene matches. The CDR3 covers 18 residues. CDR3 DNA sequence: TGTGCCAGCTCACCACGTCTTCTAGCGGGAGGAGGGGCCGGGGAGCTGTTTTTT. The encoded protein is CASSPRLLAGGGAGELFF. The whole variable domain, filled in from reference TRBV18 and TRBJ2-2, reads NAGVMQNPRHLVRRRGQEARLRCSPMKGHSHVYWYRQLPEEGLKFMVYLQKENIIDESGMPKERFSAEFPKEGPSILRIQQVVRGDSAAYFCASSPRLLAGGGAGELFFGEGSRLTVL.

The V call is TRBV10-3, the J call TRBJ1-1; TRBD1 matches 8 bases. The CDR3 is 13 amino acids. Germline lookup yields CDR1 ENHRY and CDR2 SYGVKD. The J segment lost 2 bases and the V segment lost 10 bases, leaving 6 bases of the junction unmatched. CDR3 residues: CATGQGANTEAFF. CDR3 in DNA: TGTGCCACCGGACAGGGAGCCAACACTGAAGCTTTCTTT.

In its sample, this clone was seen a few times. This sequence joins TRBV4-3 and TRBJ2-1; 8 bases align to TRBD2. The junction had 1 base not matched to a gene; V was cut back by 3 bases and J by 0 bases. The CDR3 loop spans 15 amino acids. Germline V lookup: CDR1 LGHNA, CDR2 YSLEER. The CDR3 loop is CASSHLAGSYNEQFF. Written as DNA, the CDR3 is TGCGCCAGCAGCCATCTAGCGGGCTCCTACAATGAGCAGTTCTTC.

The chain is built from TRBV4-2 and TRBJ2-1; 7 bases are a match to TRBD2. Looked up from germline, CDR1 is LGHNA and CDR2 is YNFKEQ. This CDR3 has 15 residues. Trimming at V came to 0 bases and at J to 6 bases, leaving 5 bases not matched to a gene. The CDR3 is CASSQDAGVGNEQFF. The CDR3 region has the DNA TGTGCCAGCAGCCAAGACGCGGGAGTGGGCAATGAGCAGTTCTTC.

The chain is built from TRBV28 and TRBJ1-4; possible D gene TRBD1, 5 bases. The CDR3 runs to 13 residues. V was shortened by 2 bases and J by 8 bases, with 9 bases between the two germline ends. CDR1 is MDHEN and CDR2 is SYDVKM in the germline V gene. CDR3 protein: CASSLRGGEKLFF. The CDR3 region has the DNA TGTGCCAGCAGTTTACGGGGGGGGGAAAAACTGTTTTTT.

J is TRBJ2-2 and V is TRBV30; D possibly corresponds to TRBD2 (7 bases). Germline CDR1 reads GTSNPN; CDR2 reads SVGIG (reference sequence). Trimming removed 5 bases at V and 6 bases at J, with 19 bases between. There are 15 residues in the CDR3. CDR3 sequence (DNA): TGTGCCTGGTCCCCGGGGGCGGGGGTGGCCGGGGAGCTGTTTTTT. Protein product: CAWSPGAGVAGELFF.

CDR3 protein: CASSVAEGAGDPTDTQYF. The CDR3, as DNA: TGTGCCAGCAGCGTAGCTGAGGGTGCGGGAGACCCCACAGATACGCAGTATTTT. The gene calls are TRBV9 and TRBJ2-3, with 7 nucleotides matching TRBD2. J lost 2 bases, V lost 0 bases, and 12 bases had no gene match. CDR3 length: 18 amino acids. CDR1 and CDR2 (germline): SGDLS, YYNGEE.

The CDR3 protein is CASTAPGSPQHF. Written as DNA, the CDR3 is TGTGCCAGCACCGCGCCCGGGTCCCCCCAGCATTTT. The J gene is TRBJ1-5, the V gene TRBV12-3 or TRBV12-4; no firm D call. This CDR3 is 12 amino acids long. V was pared by 7 bases and J by 10 bases, with 14 bases between.

The chain links TRBV19 to TRBJ1-2, with a weak D call TRBD1 (6 bases). Germline V CDR1 and CDR2: LNHDA, SQIVND (reference sequence). CDR3 length: 14 residues. Trimming cost V 8 bases and J 4 bases, with 17 bases left between them. The CDR3 is CASRRDRPPYGYTF. The CDR3 nucleotides are TGTGCCAGTCGCCGTGACAGGCCCCCCTATGGCTACACCTTC.